The present T cell receptor (beta chain) was sequenced within a study of CD8+ T cells in alopecia areata. The wider study: A regimen of oral tofacitinib, 5 to 10 mg twice daily, was given to treated patients. Once tofacitinib had been taken for 6 to 18 months, 6 months off drug followed.

The count of this clone is one. Germline loops: CDR1 SQVTM, CDR2 ANQGSEA. With 6 bases removed from V and 4 bases from J, the gap between germline ends came to 18 bases. The CDR3 spans 14 residues. Alopecia areata patients gave lesional scalp punch biopsies and peripheral blood samples. It was cDNA, reverse transcribed from extracted RNA, that served as the sequencing template. The table came from immunoSEQ multiplex PCR; TCRdb's copy has only in-frame clones and leaves some out. The sample holds more than 150,000 clones, 45% to 55% seen once. This sequence joins TRBV29-1 and TRBJ1-1; D call uncertain. This clonotype originated in a human donor with alopecia areata. Sequenced material: CD8+ T cells sorted from blood, taken at week 0. CDR3 protein: CSVFFELELTEAFF. CDR3 in DNA: TGCAGCGTATTTTTCGAGCTCGAACTCACTGAAGCTTTCTTT.